The 8 T cell receptor beta chains presented below share a single source sample, sequenced in a study of shared clonotypes between healthy human individuals. Sequenced by immunoSEQ multiplex PCR; TCRdb stores in-frame clones only, minus some. Of 300,000 to 400,000 clones in the sample, approximately 74% were seen once. Sequenced: memory CD4+ T cells sorted from blood. The subset denotes: CD45RA-negative fraction. The origin of the receptors is a young man in good health.

The V gene is TRBV5-1, the J gene TRBJ2-3; 9 positions agree with TRBD2. The CDR3 runs 14 residues. CDR1 SGHRS and CDR2 YFSETQ come from the germline V gene. V trimming: 4 bases; J trimming: 6 bases; junction bases outside the gene matches: 6. The CDR3 DNA is TGCGCCAGCAGCCGTAGCGGGAGAGGGGATACGCAGTATTTT. Encoded protein: CASSRSGRGDTQYF.

In this sample, this clone turned up once. V and J are TRBV29-1 and TRBJ1-1; 9 bases are a match to TRBD1. The CDR3 runs 13 residues. Trimming took 7 bases from V and 3 from J; bases not matched to a gene: 6. Germline V CDR1 and CDR2: SQVTM, ANQGSEA. CDR3 sequence reads: CSARRTGDTEAFF. The CDR3 DNA is TGCAGCGCCAGACGGACAGGGGACACTGAAGCTTTCTTT. The full variable domain, with the rest looked up from reference TRBV29-1 and TRBJ1-1, is SAVISQKPSRDICQRGTSLTIQCQVDSQVTMMFWYRQQPGQSLTLIATANQGSEATYESGFVIDKFPISRPNLTFSTLTVSNMSPEDSSIYLCSARRTGDTEAFFGQGTRLTVV.

This clone was recorded many times. CDR3 protein: CASSLGVGGRAETQYF. CDR3 DNA: TGCGCCAGCAGCTTGGGAGTTGGCGGGAGGGCGGAGACCCAGTACTTC. This chain uses TRBV5-1 with TRBJ2-5; 9 positions match TRBD2. The CDR3 runs 16 residues. Germline V CDR1 and CDR2: SGHRS, YFSETQ. Unmatched junction bases numbered 8, after V lost 0 bases and J lost 5 bases.

CDR3: CASSDLGQRPYEQYF. CDR3 coding DNA: TGTGCCAGCAGTGATCTGGGACAGAGGCCCTACGAGCAGTACTTC. The chain links TRBV6-1 to TRBJ2-7, with TRBD1 identical over 7 bases. CDR1 and CDR2 (germline): MNHNS, SASEGT. The CDR3 length is 15 residues. The V and J ends lost 3 bases and 2 bases, in that order; junction bases with no gene match: 7.

The chain joins TRBV6-1 to TRBJ1-5; 7 bases line up with TRBD1. The CDR3 extends over 15 amino acids. Germline trimming cut 1 base from V and 11 bases from J; bases unmatched to any gene: 11. The V gene's germline CDR1 is MNHNS and CDR2 SASEGT. Written as DNA, the CDR3 is TGTGCCAGCAGTGAAGACCGGACAGGAACCTTAGCCCAGCATTTT. Its protein is CASSEDRTGTLAQHF.

The chain recombines TRBV7-4 with TRBJ2-4, with 16 bases matching TRBD2. CDR1 and CDR2 (germline): SGHVT, SQSDAQ. The CDR3 has 18 amino acids. With V trimmed by 3 bases and J by 3 bases, 5 bases remained unmatched. Written as DNA, the CDR3 is TGTGCCAGCAGCTTCGGGACTAGCGGGAGGGCCGTCAAAAACATTCAGTACTTC. It specifies CASSFGTSGRAVKNIQYF.

This clone has a handful of counts. The V and J genes are TRBV5-4 and TRBJ1-1; a weak D match, TRBD1 (6 bases). V lost 3 bases and J 4 bases, leaving 16 bases between the germline ends. Germline CDR1 SGHNT, CDR2 YYREEE (reference sequence). The CDR3 sequence is 15 residues long. The CDR3 region has the DNA TGTGCCAGCAGCTCTGGGGGGCCCCTGGGCACTGAAGCTTTCTTT. Its protein product is CASSSGGPLGTEAFF.

This CDR3 reads CSVEDKALLGDTQYF. The CDR3 coding sequence is TGCAGCGTTGAAGATAAGGCACTACTCGGAGATACGCAGTATTTT. The V gene is TRBV29-1, the J gene TRBJ2-3; no firm D call. Germline V gene sequence: CDR1 SQVTM, CDR2 ANQGSEA. This CDR3 spans 15 amino acids. Trimming took 0 bases from V and 5 from J, leaving 15 bases between them.